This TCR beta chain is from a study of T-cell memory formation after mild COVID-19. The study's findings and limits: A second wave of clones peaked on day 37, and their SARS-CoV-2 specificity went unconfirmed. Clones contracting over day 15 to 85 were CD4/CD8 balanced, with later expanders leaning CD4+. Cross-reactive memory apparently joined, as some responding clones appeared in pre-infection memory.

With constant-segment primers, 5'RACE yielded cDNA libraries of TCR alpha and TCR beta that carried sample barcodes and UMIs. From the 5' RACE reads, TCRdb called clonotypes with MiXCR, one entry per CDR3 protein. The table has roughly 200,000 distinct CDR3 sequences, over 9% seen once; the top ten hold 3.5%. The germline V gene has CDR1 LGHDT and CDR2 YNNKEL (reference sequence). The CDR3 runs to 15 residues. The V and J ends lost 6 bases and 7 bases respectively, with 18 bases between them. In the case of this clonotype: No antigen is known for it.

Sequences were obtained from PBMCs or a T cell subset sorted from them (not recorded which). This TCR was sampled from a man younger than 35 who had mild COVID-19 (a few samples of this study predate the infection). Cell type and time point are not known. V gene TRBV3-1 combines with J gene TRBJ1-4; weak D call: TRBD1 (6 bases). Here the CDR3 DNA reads TGTGCCAGCAGTCACGTGGGGGGCGATGGTGAAAAACTGTTTTTT. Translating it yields CASSHVGGDGEKLFF.